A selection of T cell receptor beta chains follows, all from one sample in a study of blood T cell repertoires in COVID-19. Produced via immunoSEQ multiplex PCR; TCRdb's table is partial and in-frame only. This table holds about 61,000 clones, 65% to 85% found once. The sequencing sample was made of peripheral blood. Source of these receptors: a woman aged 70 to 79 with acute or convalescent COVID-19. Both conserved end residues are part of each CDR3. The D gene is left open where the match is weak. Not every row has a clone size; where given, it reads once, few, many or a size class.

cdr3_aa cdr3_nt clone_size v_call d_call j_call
CASSLALASGGRSYNEQFF TGTGCCAGCAGCTTAGCCCTGGCTAGCGGGGGCCGCTCCTACAATGAGCAGTTCTTC NA TRBV7-9 TRBD2 TRBJ2-1
CASSLWGQPGGYEKLFF TGTGCCAGCAGCTTGTGGGGTCAGCCGGGAGGGTATGAAAAACTGTTTTTT once TRBV5-6 NA TRBJ1-4
CASSSSGAPTGELFF TGTGCCAGCAGCTCGTCAGGGGCCCCCACCGGGGAGCTGTTTTTT NA TRBV7-8 NA TRBJ2-2
CASGTTTGDYGYTF TGTGCCAGTGGTACTACGACGGGGGACTATGGCTACACCTTC NA TRBV19 NA TRBJ1-2
CASSPVGRENIQYF TGTGCCAGCAGCCCCGTTGGGAGGGAAAACATTCAGTACTTC NA TRBV5-6 TRBD2 TRBJ2-4
CASSSYGEQFF TGTGCCAGCAGCTCTTACGGGGAGCAGTTCTTC NA TRBV7-8 NA TRBJ2-1
CASSQVGVKFF TGCGCCAGCAGCCAAGTAGGGGTAAAGTTCTTC NA TRBV4-1 NA TRBJ2-1
CASSPTSGGWSQYF TGTGCCAGCAGTCCGACTAGCGGGGGGTGGAGTCAGTACTTC NA TRBV27 TRBD2 TRBJ2-4
CASSQGQGHYGYTF TGCGCCAGCAGCCAAGGACAGGGGCACTATGGCTACACCTTC NA TRBV4-1 TRBD1 TRBJ1-2
CASSFTGEGYTF TGTGCCAGCAGCTTCACAGGGGAAGGCTACACCTTC NA TRBV7-9 TRBD1 TRBJ1-2
CASSPGQNTEAFF TGTGCCAGCTCACCGGGGCAGAACACTGAAGCTTTCTTT few TRBV18 NA TRBJ1-1
CASSRDRGGDTQYF TGCGCCAGCAGCCGGGACAGGGGGGGAGATACGCAGTATTTT NA TRBV10-1 TRBD1 TRBJ2-3
CASSEYAYNEQFF TGTGCCAGCAGTGAATATGCCTACAATGAGCAGTTCTTC NA TRBV2 NA TRBJ2-1
CASSPLGRKGTEAFF TGTGCCAGCTCACCATTAGGGAGGAAAGGCACTGAAGCTTTCTTT NA TRBV18 NA TRBJ1-1
CASSQWDRDGNTIYF TGTGCCAGCAGCCAATGGGACAGGGATGGAAACACCATATATTTT NA TRBV3-1/TRBV3-2 TRBD1 TRBJ1-3
CASSSPRDYGSPLHF TGTGCCAGCAGCTCTCCCAGGGATTATGGTTCACCCCTCCACTTT few TRBV11-3 NA TRBJ1-6
CASSDQRGKTSPLHF TGTGCCAGCAGTGACCAAAGGGGAAAGACTTCACCCCTCCACTTT NA TRBV25-1 NA TRBJ1-6
CSVSGTGFLLREQYF TGCAGCGTGTCCGGGACAGGGTTCCTATTGAGGGAGCAGTACTTC NA TRBV29-1 TRBD1 TRBJ2-7
CASSWESGANVLTF TGTGCCAGCAGTTGGGAGTCAGGGGCCAACGTCCTGACTTTC NA TRBV6-5 NA TRBJ2-6
CATSQGLRSPLHF TGTGCCACCTCACAGGGGTTGAGGTCACCCCTCCACTTT NA TRBV19 TRBD1 TRBJ1-6
CASSVQGALYEQYF TGTGCCAGCAGTGTTCAGGGGGCCCTATACGAGCAGTACTTC NA TRBV2 TRBD1 TRBJ2-7
CASKSVGGQGNSPLHF TGTGCCAGCAAGTCTGTTGGAGGACAGGGTAATTCACCCCTCCACTTT NA TRBV27 TRBD1 TRBJ1-6
CASSLYSYEQYF TGTGCCAGCAGCTTATATTCCTACGAGCAGTACTTC NA TRBV7-9 NA TRBJ2-7
CASSFEGGKSDTQYF TGTGCCAGCAGCTTTGAAGGGGGCAAGTCAGATACGCAGTATTTT NA TRBV7-3 TRBD1 TRBJ2-3
CASSLMTGSQETQYF TGTGCCAGCAGCTTGATGACGGGGAGTCAAGAGACCCAGTACTTC NA TRBV5-8 NA TRBJ2-5
CASSPLAGRPGETQYF TGTGCCAGCAGCCCACTAGCGGGACGGCCCGGGGAGACCCAGTACTTC once TRBV11-2 TRBD2 TRBJ2-5
CASSLIPLGLYTGELFF TGTGCCAGCAGCTTAATCCCGTTGGGACTTTACACCGGGGAGCTGTTTTTT NA TRBV7-9 NA TRBJ2-2
CASSQSGQYGYTF TGTGCCAGTAGTCAGTCCGGACAGTATGGCTACACCTTC few TRBV19 NA TRBJ1-2
CASSLYFASGGAGETQYF TGTGCCAGCAGTTTATATTTCGCGAGCGGGGGGGCCGGCGAGACCCAGTACTTC NA TRBV28 TRBD2 TRBJ2-5
CASSITGGDPPQPQHF TGTGCCAGTAGTATCACAGGGGGGGACCCTCCTCAGCCCCAGCATTTT NA TRBV19 TRBD1 TRBJ1-5
CASSLWTSGGAPDTQYF TGTGCCAGCAGTTTATGGACTAGCGGGGGGGCCCCAGATACGCAGTATTTT NA TRBV28 TRBD2 TRBJ2-3
CASSSTGEETQYF TGTGCCAGCAGTTCAACAGGGGAAGAGACCCAGTACTTC NA TRBV12-3/TRBV12-4 TRBD1 TRBJ2-5
CASSLASGYGYTF TGTGCCAGCAGCCTAGCGTCGGGGTATGGCTACACCTTC NA TRBV11-3 NA TRBJ1-2
CASSGQGAFSGYGYTF TGTGCCAGCAGTGGACAGGGGGCGTTTTCTGGCTATGGCTACACCTTC NA TRBV28 TRBD1 TRBJ1-2
CASKRTEATNEKLFF TGTGCCAGCAAAAGGACAGAAGCAACTAATGAAAAACTGTTTTTT NA TRBV2 NA TRBJ1-4
CASTTGGREQYF TGTGCCAGCACCACCGGGGGGCGTGAGCAGTACTTC NA TRBV25-1 NA TRBJ2-7
CASLLGGGHADTQYF TGTGCCAGCCTTCTTGGGGGGGGCCACGCAGATACGCAGTATTTT NA TRBV7-8 NA TRBJ2-3
CASSFERDTEAFF TGTGCCAGCAGTTTTGAGAGGGACACTGAAGCTTTCTTT NA TRBV12-3/TRBV12-4 NA TRBJ1-1
CAGGDAYYGYTF TGTGCCGGAGGAGACGCCTACTATGGCTACACCTTC NA TRBV19 NA TRBJ1-2
CASSPGWDEKLFF TGTGCCAGCAGCCCGGGGTGGGATGAAAAACTGTTTTTT NA TRBV7-4 NA TRBJ1-4
CAISGTATGRLENQPQHF TGTGCCATCAGTGGGACGGCCACGGGAAGGTTGGAGAATCAGCCCCAGCATTTT NA TRBV10-3 NA TRBJ1-5
CASSWDVGTSETQYF TGTGCCAGCAGCTGGGACGTCGGGACAAGTGAGACCCAGTACTTC NA TRBV5-4 NA TRBJ2-5
CASSLLGSEGRHYGYTF TGTGCCAGCAGTTTACTGGGTAGTGAGGGCAGACACTATGGCTACACCTTC NA TRBV27 NA TRBJ1-2
CASSVVVDTQYF TGTGCCAGCAGCGTAGTAGTGGATACGCAGTATTTT NA TRBV9 NA TRBJ2-3